The text below deals with one TCR beta chain. What it binds is unknown. The PCR contained 60 Vbeta and 13 Jbeta primers. Original methodology: Counted up in a later analysis, unique TCR beta chains came to about 83 million, with about 9.9 million shared. Some clones are missing from TCRdb's copy, which holds only in-frame ones; the method was immunoSEQ multiplex PCR. That table furnishes V, J and clone size, whereas the DNA furnished D and trimming. The repertoire holds 70,000 to 95,000 clones, with roughly 80% as singletons. Germline trimming cut 3 bases from V and 6 bases from J; bases unmatched to any gene: 9. Germline V gives CDR1 SGDLS, CDR2 YYNGEE. The CDR3 extends over 14 amino acids. These data are taken from a study of cytomegalovirus exposure and HLA in healthy donors. Study results and limitations: Later analysis revealed greater clonal expansion in HLA-associated TCR beta chains than in equally common others. Follow-up analysis seemed to connect common viral pathogens with several of the most significant clusters identified.

This receptor was identified in a human donor in good health. V usage is TRBV9 and J usage is TRBJ2-7; 7 bases agree with TRBD1. The sequenced material came from PBMCs. CDR3 amino acids: CASSARTGSREQYF. The DNA for the CDR3 is TGTGCCAGCAGCGCGCGGACAGGCTCGCGCGAGCAGTACTTC. Looking up the rest from reference TRBV9 and TRBJ2-7 gives the full variable domain: DSGVTQTPKHLITATGQRVTLRCSPRSGDLSVYWYQQSLDQGLQFLIQYYNGEERAKGNILERFSAQQFPDLHSELNLSSLELGDSALYFCASSARTGSREQYFGPGTRLTVT.